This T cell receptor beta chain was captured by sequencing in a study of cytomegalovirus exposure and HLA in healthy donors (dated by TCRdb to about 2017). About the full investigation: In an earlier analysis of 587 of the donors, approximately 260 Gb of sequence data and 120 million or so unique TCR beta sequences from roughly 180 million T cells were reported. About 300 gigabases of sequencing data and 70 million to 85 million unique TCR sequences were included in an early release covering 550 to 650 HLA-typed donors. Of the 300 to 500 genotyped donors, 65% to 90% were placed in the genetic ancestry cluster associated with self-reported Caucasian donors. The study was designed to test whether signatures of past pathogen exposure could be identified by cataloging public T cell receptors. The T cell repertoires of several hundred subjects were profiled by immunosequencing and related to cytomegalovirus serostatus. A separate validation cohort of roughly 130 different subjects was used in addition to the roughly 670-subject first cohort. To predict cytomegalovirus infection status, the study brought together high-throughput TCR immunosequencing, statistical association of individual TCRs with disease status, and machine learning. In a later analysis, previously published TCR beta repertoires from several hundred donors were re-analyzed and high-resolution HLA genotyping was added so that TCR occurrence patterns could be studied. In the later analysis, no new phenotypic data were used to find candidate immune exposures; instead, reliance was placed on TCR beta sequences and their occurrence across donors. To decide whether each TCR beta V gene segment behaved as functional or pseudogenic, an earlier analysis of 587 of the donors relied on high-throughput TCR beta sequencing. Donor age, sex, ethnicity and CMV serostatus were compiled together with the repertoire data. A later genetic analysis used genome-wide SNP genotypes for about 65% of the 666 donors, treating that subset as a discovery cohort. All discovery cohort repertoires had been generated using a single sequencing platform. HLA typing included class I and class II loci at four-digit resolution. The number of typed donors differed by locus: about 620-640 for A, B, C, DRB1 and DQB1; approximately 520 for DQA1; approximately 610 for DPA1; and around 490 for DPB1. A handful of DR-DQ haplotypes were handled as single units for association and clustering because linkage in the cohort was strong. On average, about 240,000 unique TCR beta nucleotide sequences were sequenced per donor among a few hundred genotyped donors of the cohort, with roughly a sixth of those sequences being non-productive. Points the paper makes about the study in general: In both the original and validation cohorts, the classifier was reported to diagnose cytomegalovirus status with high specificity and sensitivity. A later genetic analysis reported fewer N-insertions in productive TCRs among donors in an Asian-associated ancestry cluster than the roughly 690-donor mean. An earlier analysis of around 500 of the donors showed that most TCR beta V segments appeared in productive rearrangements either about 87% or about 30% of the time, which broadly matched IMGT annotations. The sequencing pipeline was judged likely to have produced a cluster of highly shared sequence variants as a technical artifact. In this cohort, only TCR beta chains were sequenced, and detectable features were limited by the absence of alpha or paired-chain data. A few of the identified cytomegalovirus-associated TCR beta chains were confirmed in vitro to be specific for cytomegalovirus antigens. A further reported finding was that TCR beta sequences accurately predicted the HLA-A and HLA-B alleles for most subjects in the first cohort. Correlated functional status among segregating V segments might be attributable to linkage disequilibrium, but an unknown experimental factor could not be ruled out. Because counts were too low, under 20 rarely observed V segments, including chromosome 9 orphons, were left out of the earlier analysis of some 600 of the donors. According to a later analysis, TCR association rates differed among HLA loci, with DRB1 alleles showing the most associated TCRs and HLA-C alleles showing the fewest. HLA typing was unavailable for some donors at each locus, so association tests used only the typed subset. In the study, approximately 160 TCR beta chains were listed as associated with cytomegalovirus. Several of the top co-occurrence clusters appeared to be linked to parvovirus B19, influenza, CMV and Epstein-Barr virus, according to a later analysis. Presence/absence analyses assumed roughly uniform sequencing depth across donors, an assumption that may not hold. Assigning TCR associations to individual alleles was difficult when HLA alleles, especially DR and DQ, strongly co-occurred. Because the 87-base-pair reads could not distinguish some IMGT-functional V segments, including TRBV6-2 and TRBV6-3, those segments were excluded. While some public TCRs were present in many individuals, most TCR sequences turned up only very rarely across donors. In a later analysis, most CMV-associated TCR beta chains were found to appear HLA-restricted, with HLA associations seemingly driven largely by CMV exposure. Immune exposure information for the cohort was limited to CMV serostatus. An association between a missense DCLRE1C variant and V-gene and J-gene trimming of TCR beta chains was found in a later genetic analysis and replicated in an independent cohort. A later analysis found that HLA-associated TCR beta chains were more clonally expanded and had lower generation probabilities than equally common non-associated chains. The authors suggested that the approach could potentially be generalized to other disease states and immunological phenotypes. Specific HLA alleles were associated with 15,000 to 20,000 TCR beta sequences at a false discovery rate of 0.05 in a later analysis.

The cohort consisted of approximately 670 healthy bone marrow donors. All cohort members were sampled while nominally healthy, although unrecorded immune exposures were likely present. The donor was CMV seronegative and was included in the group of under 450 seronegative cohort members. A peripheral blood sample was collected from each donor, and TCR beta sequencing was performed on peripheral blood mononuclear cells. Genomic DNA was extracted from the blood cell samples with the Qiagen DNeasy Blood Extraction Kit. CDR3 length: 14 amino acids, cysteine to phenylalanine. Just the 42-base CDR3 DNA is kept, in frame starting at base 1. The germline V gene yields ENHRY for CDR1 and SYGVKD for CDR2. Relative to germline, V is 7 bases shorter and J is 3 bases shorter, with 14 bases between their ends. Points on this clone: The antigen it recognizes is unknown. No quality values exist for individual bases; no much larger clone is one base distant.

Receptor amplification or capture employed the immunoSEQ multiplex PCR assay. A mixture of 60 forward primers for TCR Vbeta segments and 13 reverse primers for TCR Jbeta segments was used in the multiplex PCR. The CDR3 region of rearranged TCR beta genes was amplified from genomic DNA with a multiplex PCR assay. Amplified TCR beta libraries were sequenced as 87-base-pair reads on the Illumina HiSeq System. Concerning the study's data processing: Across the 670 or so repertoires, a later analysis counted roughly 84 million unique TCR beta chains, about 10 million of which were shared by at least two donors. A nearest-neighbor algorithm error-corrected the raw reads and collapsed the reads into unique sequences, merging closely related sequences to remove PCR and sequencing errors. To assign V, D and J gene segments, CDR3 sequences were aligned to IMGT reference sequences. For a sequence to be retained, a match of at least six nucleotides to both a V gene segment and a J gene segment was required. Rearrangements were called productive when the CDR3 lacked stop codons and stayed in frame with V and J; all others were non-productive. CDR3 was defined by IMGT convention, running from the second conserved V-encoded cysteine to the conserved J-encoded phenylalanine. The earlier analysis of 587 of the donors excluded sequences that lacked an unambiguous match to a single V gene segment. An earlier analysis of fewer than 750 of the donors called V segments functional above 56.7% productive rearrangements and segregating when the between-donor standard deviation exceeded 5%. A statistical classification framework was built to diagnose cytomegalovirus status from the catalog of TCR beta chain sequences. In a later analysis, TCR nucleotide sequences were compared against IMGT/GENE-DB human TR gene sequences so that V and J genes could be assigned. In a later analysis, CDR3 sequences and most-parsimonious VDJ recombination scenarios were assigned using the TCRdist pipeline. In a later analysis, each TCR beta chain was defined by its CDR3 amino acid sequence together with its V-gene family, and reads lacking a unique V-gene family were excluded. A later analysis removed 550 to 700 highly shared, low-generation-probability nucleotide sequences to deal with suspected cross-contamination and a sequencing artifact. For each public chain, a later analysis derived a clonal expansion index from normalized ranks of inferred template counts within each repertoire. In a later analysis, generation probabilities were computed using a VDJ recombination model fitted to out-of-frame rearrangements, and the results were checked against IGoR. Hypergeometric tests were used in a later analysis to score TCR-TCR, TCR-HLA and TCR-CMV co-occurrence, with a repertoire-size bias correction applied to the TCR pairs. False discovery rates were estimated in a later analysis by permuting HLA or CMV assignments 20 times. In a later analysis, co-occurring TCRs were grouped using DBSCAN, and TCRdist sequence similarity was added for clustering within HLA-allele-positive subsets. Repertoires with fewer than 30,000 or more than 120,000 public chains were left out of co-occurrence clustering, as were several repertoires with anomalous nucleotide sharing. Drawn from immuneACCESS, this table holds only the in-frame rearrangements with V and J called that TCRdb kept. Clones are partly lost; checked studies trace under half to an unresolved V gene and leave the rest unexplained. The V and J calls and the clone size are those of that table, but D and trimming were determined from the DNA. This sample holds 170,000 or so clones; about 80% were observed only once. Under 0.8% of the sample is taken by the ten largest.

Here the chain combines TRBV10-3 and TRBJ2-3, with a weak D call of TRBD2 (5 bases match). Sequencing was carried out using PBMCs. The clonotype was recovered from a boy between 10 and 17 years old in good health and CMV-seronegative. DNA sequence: TGTGCCATCAAGAGGGAGACTCTGACAGATACGCAGTATTTT. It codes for CAIKRETLTDTQYF.